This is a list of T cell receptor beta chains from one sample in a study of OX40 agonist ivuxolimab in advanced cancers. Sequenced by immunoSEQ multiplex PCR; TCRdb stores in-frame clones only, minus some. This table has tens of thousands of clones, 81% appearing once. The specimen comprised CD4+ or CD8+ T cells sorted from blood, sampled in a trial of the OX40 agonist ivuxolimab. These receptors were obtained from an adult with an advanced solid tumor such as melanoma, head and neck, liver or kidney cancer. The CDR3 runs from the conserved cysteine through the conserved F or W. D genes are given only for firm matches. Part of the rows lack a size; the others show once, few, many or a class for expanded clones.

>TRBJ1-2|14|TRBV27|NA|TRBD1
TGTGCCAGCAGCCGCACTGGACAGGGATACGGCTACACCTTC
CASSRTGQGYGYTF
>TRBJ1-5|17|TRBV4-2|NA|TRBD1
TGTGCCAGCAGCCCAGGGGGGGCAGGGGGAAGCAATCAGCCCCAGCATTTT
CASSPGGAGGSNQPQHF
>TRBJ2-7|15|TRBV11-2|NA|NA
TGTGCCAGCAGCTTAGTCCGGGGGGCCTCCTACGAGCAGTACTTC
CASSLVRGASYEQYF
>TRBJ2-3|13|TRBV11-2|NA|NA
TGTGCCAGCAGCCGAGGTGGGGGAGATACGCAGTATTTT
CASSRGGGDTQYF
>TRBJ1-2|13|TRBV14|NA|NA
TGTGCCAGCAGCCAAGCGAGGGCGAATGGCTACACCTTC
CASSQARANGYTF
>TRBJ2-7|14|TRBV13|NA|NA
TGTGCCAGCAGCTTCTCTCCAGGGGACGGCGAGCAGTACTTC
CASSFSPGDGEQYF
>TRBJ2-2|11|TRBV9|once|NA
TGTGCCAGCAGCGGGACCGGGGAGCTGTTTTTT
CASSGTGELFF
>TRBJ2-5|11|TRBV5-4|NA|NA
TGTGCCAGCAGCTCGGGACGGACCCAGTACTTC
CASSSGRTQYF
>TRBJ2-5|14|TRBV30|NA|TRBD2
TGTGCCTGGAGCCTAGCGGGGCCCCAAGAGACCCAGTACTTC
CAWSLAGPQETQYF
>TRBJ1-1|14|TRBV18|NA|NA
TGTGCCAGCTCAATCCAGGGGTGGAACACTGAAGCTTTCTTT
CASSIQGWNTEAFF
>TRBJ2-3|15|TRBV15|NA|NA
TGTGCCACCAGCAGAGATGGCCAGGGCACAGATACGCAGTATTTT
CATSRDGQGTDTQYF
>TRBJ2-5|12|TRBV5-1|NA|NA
TGCGCCAGCAGCTTGGGTCAAGAGACCCAGTACTTC
CASSLGQETQYF
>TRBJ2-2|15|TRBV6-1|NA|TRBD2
TGTGCCAGCAGACTAGCGGGAGGTACCACCGGGGAGCTGTTTTTT
CASRLAGGTTGELFF
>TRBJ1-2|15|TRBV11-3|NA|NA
NA
CASSPFFGQIYGYTF
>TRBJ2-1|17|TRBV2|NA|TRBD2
TGTGCCAGCAGTGAAGTAGGGACTAGCGGGGGGTCTTTCCAGCAGTTCTTC
CASSEVGTSGGSFQQFF
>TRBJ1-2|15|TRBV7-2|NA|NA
TGTGCCAGCAGCTTAGACAGTTCGGCGAGGAGTGGCTACACCTTC
CASSLDSSARSGYTF
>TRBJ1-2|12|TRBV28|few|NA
TGTGCCAGCAGTAAACGGCTCTATGGCTACACCTTC
CASSKRLYGYTF
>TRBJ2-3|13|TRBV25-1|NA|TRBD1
TGTGCCACCACGGGGACAGATCGTAATACGCAGTATTTT
CATTGTDRNTQYF
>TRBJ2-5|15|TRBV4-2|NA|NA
TGTGCCAGCAGCCAAGACGCTCTGGGGCAAGAGACCCAGTACTTC
CASSQDALGQETQYF
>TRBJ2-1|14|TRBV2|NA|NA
TGTGCCAGCAGGGCTGGCCGGGCCTACAATGAGCAGTTCTTC
CASRAGRAYNEQFF
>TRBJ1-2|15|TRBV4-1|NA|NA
TGCGCCAGCAGCCAAGCGGGTAACTGGGACTATGGCTACACCTTC
CASSQAGNWDYGYTF
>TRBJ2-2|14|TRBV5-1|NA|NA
TGCGCCAGCACAAAAGGGAGTCCCCCCGGGGAGCTGTTTTTT
CASTKGSPPGELFF
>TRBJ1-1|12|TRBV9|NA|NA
TGTGCCAGCAGCGTATCGAACACTGAAGCTTTCTTT
CASSVSNTEAFF
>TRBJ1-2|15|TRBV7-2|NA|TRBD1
TGTGCCAGCAGCTTAAACACAGGGGAAAACTATGGCTACACCTTC
CASSLNTGENYGYTF
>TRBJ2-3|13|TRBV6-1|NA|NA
TGTGCCAGCAGTTTTCAGTTTGCAGATACGCAGTATTTT
CASSFQFADTQYF
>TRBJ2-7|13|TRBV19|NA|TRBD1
TGTGCCAGTAGTTGGGACAGGCAAGGCGAGCAGTACTTC
CASSWDRQGEQYF
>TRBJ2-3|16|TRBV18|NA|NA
TGTGCCAGCTCACCAAGGAGGGTGGAGGGCACAGATACGCAGTATTTT
CASSPRRVEGTDTQYF
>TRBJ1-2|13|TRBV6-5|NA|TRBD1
TGTGCCAGCTCCGCCGGGACAGACTATGGCTACACCTTC
CASSAGTDYGYTF
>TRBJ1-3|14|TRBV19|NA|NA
TGTGCCAGTAGTATCACGAGCTCTGGAAACACCATATATTTT
CASSITSSGNTIYF
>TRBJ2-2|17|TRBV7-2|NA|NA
TGTGCCAGCAGCGCTATTAGGACAGTGAGGAACACCGGGGAGCTGTTTTTT
CASSAIRTVRNTGELFF
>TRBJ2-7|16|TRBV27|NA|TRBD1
TGTGCCAGCAGGTCCCGAGGGGGGACAGGGGTAAACGAGCAGTACTTC
CASRSRGGTGVNEQYF
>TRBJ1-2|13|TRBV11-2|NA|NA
TGTGCCAGCAGCTTAGGGGCGAACTATGGCTACACCTTC
CASSLGANYGYTF